This TCR beta chain appears in the sequencing data of a study of blood T cell repertoires in COVID-19. Original handling: For nucleated cells, counts were estimated from reference gene primer amplification. Assay: immunoSEQ multiplex PCR; the TCRdb copy retains only in-frame clones and omits some. The DNA was the basis for D and trimming; V, J and clone size are from that table. The profile shows 150,000 to 200,000 clones, around 80% of them singletons. Germline V gene data show CDR1 as SGHKS and CDR2 as YYEKEE (reference sequence). V lost 4 bases and J lost 5, with 10 bases in between. The CDR3 totals 13 residues. What the recovered Cohort 3 donors had was two negative PCRs, clearance, or symptom resolution.

The chain employs TRBV5-5 and TRBJ1-5, with D perhaps matching TRBD1 (5 bases). The receptor's source is a man aged 45-65 years who had recovered from COVID-19. Specimen: PBMCs or T cells enriched from blood (not recorded which). The CDR3 spells CASSGTGDQPQHF. The CDR3 DNA is TGTGCCAGCAGCGGCACGGGGGATCAGCCCCAGCATTTT. Full variable domain (rest looked up from reference TRBV5-5 and TRBJ1-5): DAGVTQSPTHLIKTRGQQVTLRCSPISGHKSVSWYQQVLGQGPQFIFQYYEKEERGRGNFPDRFSARQFPNYSSELNVNALLLGDSALYLCASSGTGDQPQHFGDGTRLSIL.